These 26 T cell receptor beta chains came from one sample sequenced in a study of cytomegalovirus exposure and HLA in healthy donors. Both 60 Vbeta primers and 13 Jbeta primers went into the PCR. Some clones are missing from TCRdb's copy, which holds only in-frame ones; the method was immunoSEQ multiplex PCR. The data hold over 100,000 clones, with around three quarters observed a single time. The sample taken for sequencing was PBMCs. Receptor source: a man aged 35 to 55 in good health and CMV-seropositive.

V is TRBV6-5 and J is TRBJ2-7; D may be TRBD1 (5 bases). The germline gives CDR1 MNHEY, CDR2 SVGAGI. The V end lost 0 bases, the J end lost 6 bases, and 12 bases lay between the germline ends. The CDR3 contains 14 residues. The CDR3 loop is CASSYSSRVGEQYF. The CDR3, as DNA: TGTGCCAGCAGTTACTCGTCCAGGGTTGGCGAGCAGTACTTC.

This clone was seen once. The same CDR3 arises from other DNA sequences in this sample as well. The V and J genes are TRBV7-9 and TRBJ1-4, with TRBD1 identical over 8 bases. CDR1 is SEHNR and CDR2 is FQNEAQ in the germline V gene (reference sequence). With V trimmed by 5 bases and J by 3 bases, 11 bases remained unmatched. The CDR3 extends over 17 amino acids. CDR3 in DNA: TGTGCCAGCAGCCTAGAGCAGGGGGCATCGTCTAATGAAAAACTGTTTTTT. This gives the protein CASSLEQGASSNEKLFF. The complete variable domain, with remaining parts taken from reference TRBV7-9 and TRBJ1-4, reads DTGVSQNPRHKITKRGQNVTFRCDPISEHNRLYWYRQTLGQGPEFLTYFQNEAQLEKSRLLSDRFSAERPKGSFSTLEIQRTEQGDSAMYLCASSLEQGASSNEKLFFGSGTQLSVL.

The chain uses TRBV10-3 and TRBJ2-2; D is unclear. Germline V gene data show CDR1 as ENHRY and CDR2 as SYGVKD. Trimming cost V 3 bases and J 6 bases, with 2 bases left between them. The CDR3 sequence is 11 residues long. The CDR3 reads CAISDAGELFF. The CDR3 DNA reads TGTGCCATCAGTGACGCCGGGGAGCTGTTTTTT.

The rearrangement joins TRBV27 to TRBJ1-6; 8 bases agree with TRBD1. This CDR3 comprises 14 residues. After removal of 5 bases from V and 7 bases from J, the junction contained 4 bases not matched to a gene. Per the germline V gene, CDR1 is MNHEY and CDR2 is SMNVEV (reference sequence). The CDR3 DNA reads TGTGCCAGCAGTATACAGGGGGTCAATTCACCCCTCCACTTT. The encoded protein is CASSIQGVNSPLHF.

Only a few counts were recorded for this clone. This chain uses TRBV15 with TRBJ1-6; 8 bases align to TRBD1. The germline CDR1 and CDR2 sequences are LNHNV and YYDKDF (reference sequence). Trimming took 0 bases from V and 9 from J; bases not matched to a gene: 7. The CDR3 covers 16 residues. The CDR3 here is CATSRERRQGSSPLHF. In DNA, the CDR3 is TGTGCCACCAGCAGAGAAAGGAGACAGGGGAGTTCACCCCTCCACTTT. Drawing the rest from reference TRBV15 and TRBJ1-6, the complete variable domain is DAMVIQNPRYQVTQFGKPVTLSCSQTLNHNVMYWYQQKSSQAPKLLFHYYDKDFNNEADTPDNFQSRRPNTSFCFLDIRSPGLGDTAMYLCATSRERRQGSSPLHFGNGTRLTVT.

This chain joins TRBV11-2 and TRBJ2-1, with 9 bases that match TRBD2. The CDR3 spans 15 residues. Germline trimming cut 6 bases from V and 9 bases from J; bases unmatched to any gene: 12. Germline loops: CDR1 SGHAT, CDR2 FQNNGV. The CDR3 region is CASSPLLAGFGEQFF. CDR3 nucleotide sequence: TGTGCCAGCAGTCCATTGCTAGCGGGATTCGGTGAGCAGTTCTTC.

This chain uses TRBV5-1 with TRBJ2-4; TRBD1 might be the D (8 bases). V was clipped by 0 bases and J by 2 bases, with 18 bases between them. The CDR3 consists of 18 residues. Germline CDR1 and CDR2: SGHRS and YFSETQ. The chain's CDR3 is CASSLAGAQGGPKNIQYF. In nucleotides, the CDR3 is TGCGCCAGCAGCTTGGCGGGGGCACAGGGGGGGCCCAAAAACATTCAGTACTTC. Based on the CDR3 plus reference TRBV5-1 and TRBJ2-4, the full variable domain is KAGVTQTPRYLIKTRGQQVTLSCSPISGHRSVSWYQQTPGQGLQFLFEYFSETQRNKGNFPGRFSGRQFSNSRSEMNVSTLELGDSALYLCASSLAGAQGGPKNIQYFGAGTRLSVL.

The chain recombines TRBV5-1 with TRBJ1-6; weak D call: TRBD1 (5 bases). The CDR3 extends over 14 amino acids. Between the trimmed V and J ends, which lost 1 base and 10 bases, there was a span of 12 bases. Per germline, CDR1 SGHRS and CDR2 YFSETQ. Here the CDR3 DNA reads TGCGCCAGCAGCTTGAAATTGGACAACTCACCCCTCCACTTT. This encodes CASSLKLDNSPLHF.

The chain joins TRBV5-6 to TRBJ2-6; TRBD1 is a possible D gene (6 bases). This CDR3 has 15 amino acids. The germline CDR1 and CDR2 sequences are SGHDT and YYEEEE. The V end lost 4 bases, the J end lost 1 base, and 9 bases lay between the germline ends. As DNA, the CDR3 is TGTGCCAGCAGCATAACAGGGTCTGGGGCCAACGTCCTGACTTTC. Its protein product is CASSITGSGANVLTF.

This clone was observed a few times. The rearrangement links TRBV2 to TRBJ2-7, with 7 bases fitting TRBD2. Trimming took 5 bases from V and 3 from J; bases not matched to a gene: 16. CDR3 length: 17 amino acids. Germline V gene sequence: CDR1 SNHLY, CDR2 FYNNEI. The CDR3 sequence is CASSPLGSGGSLYEQYF. CDR3 nucleotides: TGTGCCAGCAGTCCCTTAGGTTCGGGGGGAAGTCTCTACGAGCAGTACTTC.

There are a few counts of this clone. The rearrangement joins TRBV7-9 to TRBJ2-1, with 10 bases matching TRBD2. The CDR3 loop spans 16 amino acids. Germline loops: CDR1 SEHNR, CDR2 FQNEAQ (reference sequence). V lost 4 bases, J lost 2 bases, and 5 bases stayed unmatched. CDR3: CASSWRSGGPYNEQFF. For the CDR3, the DNA is TGTGCCAGCAGCTGGCGTAGCGGGGGGCCCTACAATGAGCAGTTCTTC.

This clone was seen a few times. The rearrangement links TRBV2 to TRBJ2-1; 7 positions match TRBD1. The germline V gene encodes CDR1 SNHLY and CDR2 FYNNEI. CDR3 length: 12 amino acids. V shed 6 bases, J shed 9 bases, and the junction held 5 bases outside the gene matches. This CDR3 is CASRKQGFEQFF. As DNA, the CDR3 is TGTGCCAGCAGAAAACAGGGGTTTGAGCAGTTCTTC.

This chain connects TRBV9 to TRBJ2-5, with 9 positions matching TRBD2. From germline, CDR1 is SGDLS and CDR2 YYNGEE. V shed 4 bases and J 4 bases; nucleotides not matched to a gene: 5. The CDR3 contains 14 residues. This chain's CDR3 is CASSPRLAAETQYF. CDR3 bases: TGTGCCAGCAGCCCCAGACTAGCGGCAGAGACCCAGTACTTC. Full variable domain (missing parts from reference TRBV9 and TRBJ2-5): DSGVTQTPKHLITATGQRVTLRCSPRSGDLSVYWYQQSLDQGLQFLIQYYNGEERAKGNILERFSAQQFPDLHSELNLSSLELGDSALYFCASSPRLAAETQYFGPGTRLLVL.

This clone was counted only a few times. The chain uses TRBV7-2 and TRBJ1-5, with D perhaps matching TRBD1 (5 bases). This CDR3 has 17 residues. Trimming cost V 2 bases and J 1 base, with 15 bases left between them. The germline V gene has CDR1 SGHTA and CDR2 FQGNSA. CDR3 protein: CASSLNSGQWSNQPQHF. The CDR3 nucleotides are TGTGCCAGCAGCTTAAATTCAGGGCAATGGAGCAATCAGCCCCAGCATTTT.

The V gene is TRBV7-2, the J gene TRBJ2-3; 12 positions agree with TRBD1. The length of the CDR3 is 16 residues. The V gene end was trimmed by 4 bases and the J gene end by 5 bases; junction bases not matched to a gene: 7. In germline, CDR1 is SGHTA, CDR2 FQGNSA. This CDR3 is CASSSPGQGARDTQYF. DNA of the CDR3: TGTGCCAGCAGCTCTCCGGGACAGGGGGCGAGAGATACGCAGTATTTT.

The chain joins TRBV4-1 to TRBJ2-3; TRBD2 aligns across 9 bases. J lost 6 bases, V lost 4 bases, and 11 bases had no gene match. The CDR3 has 16 residues. Looked up from germline, CDR1 is MGHRA and CDR2 is YSYEKL. CDR3 region: CASSPGAGLARDTQYF. The CDR3 DNA reads as TGCGCCAGCAGCCCGGGGGCGGGACTAGCTCGTGATACGCAGTATTTT.

A single count supports this clone. The V gene is TRBV5-1, the J gene TRBJ1-2; 9 bases are shared with TRBD1. The CDR3 covers 15 residues. With 4 bases clipped from V and 7 bases from J, the junction kept 11 bases outside the gene matches. From germline, CDR1 is SGHRS and CDR2 YFSETQ. The CDR3 region is CASSTEGQGYSGYTF. The CDR3 DNA is TGCGCCAGCAGCACGGAGGGACAGGGATACTCTGGCTACACCTTC. Based on the CDR3 plus reference TRBV5-1 and TRBJ1-2, the full variable domain is KAGVTQTPRYLIKTRGQQVTLSCSPISGHRSVSWYQQTPGQGLQFLFEYFSETQRNKGNFPGRFSGRQFSNSRSEMNVSTLELGDSALYLCASSTEGQGYSGYTFGSGTRLTVV.

This clone was seen a few times. V is TRBV4-1 and J is TRBJ2-4, with 8 bases aligning to TRBD1. V shed 0 bases and J 0 bases; nucleotides not matched to a gene: 10. Germline-derived CDR1 and CDR2 are MGHRA and YSYEKL. The CDR3 totals 19 residues. CDR3 region: CASSQDLGQGKLAKNIQYF. The CDR3 coding sequence is TGCGCCAGCAGCCAAGATCTCGGACAGGGCAAACTAGCCAAAAACATTCAGTACTTC.

The chain uses TRBV9 and TRBJ2-2; 9 positions match TRBD1. The germline V gene encodes CDR1 SGDLS and CDR2 YYNGEE. CDR3 length: 14 amino acids. The V and J ends lost 5 bases and 4 bases, in that order; junction bases with no gene match: 3. Written as DNA, the CDR3 is TGTGCCAGCAGGACAGGGGGGTCCACCGGGGAGCTGTTTTTT. Translated: CASRTGGSTGELFF.

This sequence joins TRBV5-5 and TRBJ2-5; TRBD2 might be the D (6 bases). The CDR3 is 18 amino acids. Trimming took off 4 bases at V and 2 bases at J, with 24 bases between the two ends. Germline V gives CDR1 SGHKS, CDR2 YYEKEE (reference sequence). DNA of the CDR3: TGTGCCAGCAGCCGAAGAAGACGGGACTCTGCGTGGCAAGAGACCCAGTACTTC. Protein: CASSRRRRDSAWQETQYF.

CDR3 residues: CASSRDSIQGGGYTF. DNA of the CDR3: TGTGCCAGCTCACGCGACTCGATCCAGGGTGGTGGCTACACCTTC. The chain couples TRBV18 to TRBJ1-2; possibly TRBD1 for D (5 bases). Germline CDR1 and CDR2: KGHSH and LQKENI. Trimming removed 4 bases at V and 7 bases at J, with 19 bases between. This CDR3 is built from 15 residues.

The chain combines TRBV6-1 with TRBJ2-1; 13 nucleotides agree with TRBD2. This CDR3 has 14 residues. The V segment lost 6 bases and the J segment 7 bases; nucleotides outside the gene matches: 3. Germline V gene sequence: CDR1 MNHNS, CDR2 SASEGT. This chain's CDR3 is CASRLAGGRNEQFF. The DNA of the CDR3 is TGTGCCAGCAGACTAGCGGGGGGGCGGAATGAGCAGTTCTTC.

The chain has TRBV4-1 and TRBJ1-2; tentatively, D is TRBD1 (5 bases). The CDR3 sequence is 15 residues long. The germline V gene has CDR1 MGHRA and CDR2 YSYEKL. Trimming took off 1 base at V and 5 bases at J, with 14 bases between the two ends. CDR3 protein: CASSQGREGTYGYTF. The CDR3 bases are TGCGCCAGCAGCCAAGGCAGGGAGGGAACATATGGCTACACCTTC.

CDR3 sequence: CASSLERRKIETQYF. CDR3 DNA: TGTGCCAGCAGCTTAGAGAGGCGAAAGATAGAGACCCAGTACTTC. The chain is built from TRBV7-9 and TRBJ2-5; D is uncertain. The CDR3 is made up of 15 amino acids. CDR1 is SEHNR, CDR2 FQNEAQ, per germline (reference sequence). Trimming cost V 1 base and J 4 bases, with 13 bases left between them. Together with reference TRBV7-9 and TRBJ2-5, the CDR3 gives the full variable domain: DTGVSQNPRHKITKRGQNVTFRCDPISEHNRLYWYRQTLGQGPEFLTYFQNEAQLEKSRLLSDRFSAERPKGSFSTLEIQRTEQGDSAMYLCASSLERRKIETQYFGPGTRLLVL.

V and J are TRBV29-1 and TRBJ2-5; D perhaps matches TRBD2 (5 bases). The V gene's germline CDR1 is SQVTM and CDR2 ANQGSEA. V was shortened by 5 bases and J by 1 base, with 20 bases between the two germline ends. The CDR3 totals 16 residues. CDR3: CSVQLRYDYTQETQYF. CDR3 nucleotide sequence: TGCAGCGTTCAACTAAGATATGACTATACCCAAGAGACCCAGTACTTC.

The chain couples TRBV5-1 to TRBJ2-1; 11 nucleotides agree with TRBD2. The CDR3 is made up of 16 amino acids. With 5 bases clipped from V and 0 bases from J, the junction kept 4 bases outside the gene matches. CDR1 is SGHRS and CDR2 is YFSETQ in the germline V gene. CDR3 region: CASRLTSGGSYNEQFF. In DNA form, the CDR3 reads TGCGCCAGCAGGTTAACTAGCGGGGGCTCCTACAATGAGCAGTTCTTC.